Presented here are 19 T cell receptor beta chains from one specimen sequenced in a study of post-analysis software for immune sequencing data. Study findings and constraints: The five TRBV segments detected at higher frequency in patients than in controls included TRBV5-6, TRBV5-1 and TRBV20-1.

No cognate antigen is known for these TCRs. Unique molecular identifiers tagged the TCR beta cDNA libraries. TCRdb redid the calling of the PCR reads with MiXCR, one entry per CDR3 protein. Here the sample spans hundreds of thousands of distinct CDR3 sequences, about 32% being singletons. Sequencing input: blood. These receptors were collected from a girl between 10 and 17 years old with multiple sclerosis.

The chain uses TRBV4-3 and TRBJ2-3; D may be TRBD2 (6 bases). Per germline, CDR1 LGHNA and CDR2 YSLEER. The CDR3 contains 16 residues. The V and J ends lost 4 bases and 1 base respectively, with 15 bases between them. The CDR3 loop is CASSPLQAGGTDTQYF. For the CDR3, the DNA is TGCGCCAGCAGCCCCCTGCAAGCGGGTGGCACAGATACGCAGTATTTT.

V gene TRBV18 combines with J gene TRBJ2-1, with 8 positions matching TRBD2. The trim removed 1 base at V and 9 bases at J, leaving 17 bases unmatched. The CDR3 covers 18 residues. Germline V gene data show CDR1 as KGHSH and CDR2 as LQKENI. The CDR3 is CASSPLLSGSNSGGEQFF. The CDR3 DNA reads as TGTGCCAGCTCACCACTCCTCAGCGGGAGTAACTCGGGGGGTGAGCAGTTCTTC.

This clonotype was seen more than once but under ten times. The chain carries TRBV7-9 and TRBJ1-1; no definite D call. Germline values: CDR1 SEHNR, CDR2 FQNEAQ (reference sequence). The CDR3 is 12 amino acids. Trimming left V 5 bases short and J 6 bases short, with 10 bases between. The CDR3 is CASSPTISEAFF. In DNA, the CDR3 is TGTGCCAGCAGCCCGACAATTTCTGAAGCTTTCTTT. Drawing the rest from reference TRBV7-9 and TRBJ1-1, the complete variable domain is DTGVSQNPRHKITKRGQNVTFRCDPISEHNRLYWYRQTLGQGPEFLTYFQNEAQLEKSRLLSDRFSAERPKGSFSTLEIQRTEQGDSAMYLCASSPTISEAFFGQGTRLTVV.

The genes are TRBV20-1 and TRBJ2-1, with 8 bases that match TRBD2. The V gene's germline CDR1 is DFQATT and CDR2 SNEGSKA (reference sequence). The CDR3 contains 17 residues. For the CDR3, the DNA is TGCAGGGCGACCGGGACTAGATTATTCGGCTCCTACAATGAGCAGTTCTTC. It translates to CRATGTRLFGSYNEQFF.

The J gene is TRBJ2-3, the V gene TRBV3-1; D is possibly TRBD1 (6 bases). The V end lost 5 bases, the J end lost 6 bases, and 15 bases lay between the germline ends. There are 14 residues in the CDR3. The germline V gene has CDR1 LGHDT and CDR2 YNNKEL (reference sequence). The CDR3: CASSDRTIVDTQYF. As DNA, the CDR3 is TGTGCCAGCAGCGACAGGACGATCGTGGATACGCAGTATTTT.

This chain joins TRBV12-3 or TRBV12-4 and TRBJ2-4; perhaps D is TRBD1 or TRBD2 (5 bases each). The J call is in doubt because the DNA end fits TRBJ2-7 better. The CDR3 is 14 amino acids. The CDR3 here is CVGSLWGRLDEQYF. The CDR3 region has the DNA TGTGTCGGCAGTTTGTGGGGGAGACTCGACGAGCAGTACTTC.

This sequence joins TRBV6-6 and TRBJ2-2; 9 bases match TRBD1. The length of the CDR3 is 16 residues. V lost 3 bases and J lost 12; bases outside the gene matches: 14. CDR1 is MNHNY and CDR2 is SVGAGI in the germline V gene (reference sequence). CDR3 bases: TGTGCCAGCAGTTATCCCTCCGGACAGGGGCCTCCAAAGCTGTTTTTT. This codes for CASSYPSGQGPPKLFF.

J is TRBJ1-2 and V is TRBV7-2; a possible D gene is TRBD1 (5 bases). This CDR3 region has 16 residues. V gave up 1 base and J gave up 7 bases, with 19 bases separating them. Germline assignment: CDR1 SGHTA and CDR2 FQGNSA. The CDR3 reads CASSLEGTVQAFGYTF. The CDR3 bases are TGTGCCAGCAGCTTAGAAGGGACGGTTCAGGCATTTGGCTACACCTTC.

This clonotype was counted at least ten times. The chain joins TRBV29-1 to TRBJ2-7; 12 nucleotides line up with TRBD2. V was clipped by 1 base and J by 12 bases; unmatched bases: 13. Germline V gives CDR1 SQVTM, CDR2 ANQGSEA. This CDR3 contains 15 residues. The CDR3 sequence: CSVEGERTSGIGGYF. The CDR3 DNA reads TGCAGCGTTGAAGGGGAACGGACTAGCGGGATCGGAGGGTACTTC.

This clonotype was detected many times. The chain couples TRBV10-3 to TRBJ2-7, with TRBD2 matching 10 bases. This CDR3 is 18 amino acids long. Germline CDR1 reads ENHRY; CDR2 reads SYGVKD. Unmatched junction bases numbered 10, after V lost 2 bases and J lost 0 bases. CDR3 loop: CAISEARDSGGSSYEQYF. The CDR3 DNA sequence: TGTGCCATCAGTGAGGCGAGAGATAGCGGGGGGAGCTCCTACGAGCAGTACTTC.

There are a few counts of this clonotype. V gene TRBV7-2 combines with J gene TRBJ1-2, with D uncertain. The germline CDR1 and CDR2 sequences are SGHTA and FQGNSA. Trimming stripped 5 bases from V and 6 bases from J, with 22 bases between. This CDR3 is built from 16 residues. The CDR3 sequence: CASSVYSSVLRDGYTF. The CDR3 nucleotides read TGTGCCAGCAGCGTATACTCGTCGGTACTTAGAGATGGCTACACCTTC.

The chain has TRBV5-1 and TRBJ2-4; TRBD1 might be the D (8 bases). The end of the DNA is better explained by TRBJ2-7, so the J call may be wrong. This CDR3 comprises 14 residues. CDR1 is SGHRS, CDR2 YFSETQ, per germline. CDR3 residues: CASGPGGQDREQYF. In nucleotides, the CDR3 is TGCGCCAGCGGCCCGGGGGGACAGGATCGCGAGCAGTACTTC.

The chain carries TRBV2 and TRBJ2-5; possible D gene TRBD1, 5 bases. The V and J ends lost 8 bases and 7 bases respectively, with 8 bases between them. Germline values: CDR1 SNHLY, CDR2 FYNNEI. This CDR3 is built from 10 residues. The CDR3 DNA reads as TGTGCCAGCTATAGGGGGACCCAGTACTTC. Translating gives CASYRGTQYF.

The rearrangement joins TRBV6-2 or TRBV6-3 to TRBJ2-1; 8 positions agree with TRBD2. This CDR3 contains 14 residues. J lost 7 bases, V lost 6 bases, and 8 bases had no gene match. Germline CDR1 MNHEY, CDR2 SVGEGT. Written as DNA, the CDR3 is TGTGCCAGCAGGGCGGGGGGACTAGGGAATGAGCAGTTCTTC. The encoded protein is CASRAGGLGNEQFF.

The chain carries TRBV7-2 and TRBJ2-5; 11 positions match TRBD2. Germline V gene data show CDR1 as SGHTA and CDR2 as FQGNSA. The CDR3 contains 14 residues. V dropped 6 bases and J dropped 4; count of bases not matched to a gene: 4. CDR3: CASRRGLAGETQYF. The CDR3 DNA is TGTGCCAGCAGACGAGGACTAGCGGGAGAGACCCAGTACTTC.

The genes are TRBV9 and TRBJ1-5; D gene ambiguous. The CDR3 has 14 residues. Trimming shortened V by 0 bases and J by 7 bases, and 11 bases separated the two germline ends. Germline V gene lookup returns CDR1 SGDLS and CDR2 YYNGEE. The CDR3 region has the DNA TGTGCCAGCAGCGTAGCTGGGAAAGGGCAGCCCCAGCATTTT. Translated: CASSVAGKGQPQHF. Variable domain in full (rest from reference TRBV9 and TRBJ1-5): DSGVTQTPKHLITATGQRVTLRCSPRSGDLSVYWYQQSLDQGLQFLIQYYNGEERAKGNILERFSAQQFPDLHSELNLSSLELGDSALYFCASSVAGKGQPQHFGDGTRLSIL.

In regard to this clonotype: A read error may be the cause here, since a much bigger clone is one base away. J is TRBJ2-7 and V is TRBV6-2 or TRBV6-3; D is ambiguous. The germline V gene encodes CDR1 MNHEY and CDR2 SVGEGT. V shed 6 bases and J shed 4 bases, with 13 bases lying between them. This CDR3 has 13 amino acids. For the CDR3, the DNA is TGTGCCAGCAGGTTGGAACAGCAATACGAGCAGTACTTC. Its translation is CASRLEQQYEQYF.

The chain couples TRBV6-5 to TRBJ1-6; TRBD1 is a possible D gene (5 bases). CDR1 is MNHEY, CDR2 SVGAGI, per germline. CDR3 size: 15 residues. Trimming left V 0 bases short and J 8 bases short, with 11 bases between. The CDR3 loop is CASSYSGRGDSPLHF. As DNA, the CDR3 is TGTGCCAGCAGTTACTCGGGACGGGGTGATTCACCCCTCCACTTT.

Points on this clonotype: This clone may be a read error of a much larger clone one base away. The chain carries TRBV28 and TRBJ2-5; possible D gene TRBD1, 6 bases. CDR1 and CDR2 from the germline V gene are MDHEN and SYDVKM. The length of the CDR3 is 15 residues. Deletions cut 6 bases from V and 0 bases from J, with 14 bases between. Written as DNA, the CDR3 is TGTGCCAGCAGCACGTCCCAGGGGAACCAAGAGACCCAGTACTTC. It codes for CASSTSQGNQETQYF.